In this sample, the clone carrying this T cell receptor beta chain turned up many times. Its antigen is unknown. The CDR3 covers 14 residues. V gave up 5 bases and J gave up 3 bases, with 13 bases separating them. Germline-derived CDR1 and CDR2 are SNHLY and FYNNEI. The data originate from a study of molecular identifiers for immune sequencing clone quantification. Study details: Replicate experiments divided RNA from roughly 21,000 or 96,000 naive CD8 cells into five parts and sequenced four. Study-wide results and caveats: The share of molecules held by clones above 20 RNA copies was over 98% in effector cells and under 1% in naive cells.

TCRdb redid the calling of the PCR reads with MiXCR, one entry per CDR3 protein. The sample holds under 650,000 distinct CDR3 sequences, just under 20% seen once. The sequenced material came from naive CD8+ T cells from blood, with Jurkat cell RNA spiked in. Subset meaning: FACS-sorted CD8+CD4-CCR7+CD45RA+ naive T cells. The TCR originated in a human donor in good health. Some libraries in this study had Jurkat cell RNA spiked in. V gene TRBV2 combines with J gene TRBJ1-1; D unclear. DNA of the CDR3: TGTGCCAGCAGTCTAGTTACTTTGGACACTGAAGCTTTCTTT. Protein sequence: CASSLVTLDTEAFF. The entire variable domain, with the rest obtained from reference TRBV2 and TRBJ1-1, is as follows: EPEVTQTPSHQVTQMGQEVILRCVPISNHLYFYWYRQILGQKVEFLVSFYNNEISEKSEIFDDQFSVERPDGSNFTLKIRSTKLEDSAMYFCASSLVTLDTEAFFGQGTRLTVV.